What follows are 26 T cell receptor beta chains derived from one specimen sequenced in a study of cytomegalovirus exposure and HLA in healthy donors. PCR amplification relied on 60 Vbeta primers (plus 13 Jbeta primers). Libraries were prepared by immunoSEQ multiplex PCR; TCRdb keeps only in-frame clonotypes and omits some of them. The sample lists roughly 160,000 clones, roughly 80% occurring once. Sequences were obtained from PBMCs. The receptors originated from a woman in her thirties or forties in good health and CMV-seropositive.

The chain links TRBV19 to TRBJ1-4; perhaps TRBD1 as D (6 bases). The CDR3 extends over 15 amino acids. The germline gives CDR1 LNHDA, CDR2 SQIVND (reference sequence). V lost 5 bases and J lost 8, with 18 bases in between. The CDR3: CASSDRTDPGEKLFF. As DNA, the CDR3 is TGTGCCAGTAGTGACAGGACGGATCCGGGCGAAAAACTGTTTTTT.

This chain uses TRBV27 with TRBJ2-5; D remains ambiguous. The J call is in doubt because the DNA end fits TRBJ2-7 better. Germline V gene sequence: CDR1 MNHEY, CDR2 SMNVEV (reference sequence). The CDR3 has 14 amino acids. DNA of the CDR3: TGTGCCAGCAGTTTAGGGCCCCTTGGTTACGAGCAGTACTTC. It translates to CASSLGPLGYEQYF.

The gene calls are TRBV19 and TRBJ1-2; 10 nucleotides agree with TRBD1. Germline V gives CDR1 LNHDA, CDR2 SQIVND (reference sequence). J lost 6 bases, V lost 5 bases, and 6 bases had no gene match. The CDR3 consists of 14 residues. CDR3 amino acids: CASSLLDRGHGYTF. CDR3 sequence (DNA): TGTGCCAGTAGTCTTCTAGACAGGGGGCATGGCTACACCTTC. Filled out from reference TRBV19 and TRBJ1-2, the complete variable domain reads DGGITQSPKYLFRKEGQNVTLSCEQNLNHDAMYWYRQDPGQGLRLIYYSQIVNDFQKGDIAEGYSVSREKKESFPLTVTSAQKNPTAFYLCASSLLDRGHGYTFGSGTRLTVV.

The count of this clone is one. This rearrangement joins TRBV30 to TRBJ2-6, with 12 nucleotides matching TRBD2. With V trimmed by 4 bases and J by 4 bases, 5 bases remained unmatched. The CDR3 consists of 16 residues. Germline V gene lookup returns CDR1 GTSNPN and CDR2 SVGIG (reference sequence). CDR3 loop: CAWNLLAGGGANVLTF. CDR3 coding DNA: TGTGCCTGGAATCTACTAGCGGGAGGCGGGGCCAACGTCCTGACTTTC.

The chain uses TRBV29-1 and TRBJ1-2; 9 positions match TRBD1. Looked up from germline, CDR1 is SQVTM and CDR2 is ANQGSEA. The CDR3 loop spans 15 amino acids. With 5 bases clipped from V and 4 bases from J, the junction kept 11 bases outside the gene matches. This CDR3 reads CSVQPTGGEGYGYTF. As DNA, the CDR3 is TGCAGCGTTCAACCTACAGGGGGCGAGGGCTATGGCTACACCTTC.

The table lists this clone with a few counts. The chain carries TRBV19 and TRBJ2-7; the match to TRBD1 covers 11 bases. Losses at the gene ends were 7 bases for V and 7 bases for J; bases not matched to a gene: 9. The CDR3 totals 14 residues. Germline V gene sequence: CDR1 LNHDA, CDR2 SQIVND (reference sequence). The CDR3 region is CASKDGTGGREQYF. CDR3 nucleotide sequence: TGTGCCAGTAAGGACGGGACAGGGGGGAGAGAGCAGTACTTC.

V is TRBV28 and J is TRBJ1-2; D gene unclear. This CDR3 is 14 amino acids long. Germline V gene sequence: CDR1 MDHEN, CDR2 SYDVKM. Trimming stripped 1 base from V and 7 bases from J, with 13 bases between. The CDR3 reads CASSLSRRFAGYTF. The DNA of the CDR3 is TGTGCCAGCAGTTTATCTAGACGGTTTGCTGGCTACACCTTC.

The chain recombines TRBV28 with TRBJ2-1; 7 nucleotides match TRBD2. The CDR3 loop spans 14 amino acids. V lost 9 bases and J lost 5; bases outside the gene matches: 10. Germline V gene lookup returns CDR1 MDHEN and CDR2 SYDVKM. CDR3 nucleotides: TGTGCCAGTCTGGGCGGGGGACTCGACAATGAGCAGTTCTTC. It encodes CASLGGGLDNEQFF. Together with reference TRBV28 and TRBJ2-1, the CDR3 gives the full variable domain: DVKVTQSSRYLVKRTGEKVFLECVQDMDHENMFWYRQDPGLGLRLIYFSYDVKMKEKGDIPEGYSVSREKKERFSLILESASTNQTSMYLCASLGGGLDNEQFFGPGTRLTVL.

The chain has TRBV27 and TRBJ2-1, with 9 nucleotides matching TRBD2. V lost 4 bases, J lost 5 bases, and 3 bases stayed unmatched. The CDR3 is made up of 14 amino acids. CDR1 and CDR2 (germline): MNHEY, SMNVEV (reference sequence). CDR3: CASSSSGVNNEQFF. Written as DNA, the CDR3 is TGTGCCAGCAGTTCTAGCGGGGTTAACAATGAGCAGTTCTTC.

This clone occurred a few times. The J gene is TRBJ1-6, the V gene TRBV7-2; no clear D gene. V was trimmed by 1 base and J by 6 bases, leaving 7 bases between them. CDR1 and CDR2 from the germline V gene are SGHTA and FQGNSA. The CDR3 spans 14 residues. This CDR3 reads CASSLEEGNSPLHF. The CDR3 bases are TGTGCCAGCAGCTTAGAGGAGGGTAATTCACCCCTCCACTTT. Full variable domain (rest looked up from reference TRBV7-2 and TRBJ1-6): GAGVSQSPSNKVTEKGKDVELRCDPISGHTALYWYRQSLGQGLEFLIYFQGNSAPDKSGLPSDRFSAERTGGSVSTLTIQRTQQEDSAVYLCASSLEEGNSPLHFGNGTRLTVT.

This clone has a handful of counts. The genes are TRBV18 and TRBJ1-6; D unclear. This CDR3 has 14 residues. The V gene lost 4 bases and the J gene lost 7 bases, with 11 bases spanning the gap. CDR1 is KGHSH and CDR2 is LQKENI in the germline V gene. CDR3 nucleotides: TGTGCCAGCTCACAGCGACCGCAGAATTCACCCCTCCACTTT. It codes for CASSQRPQNSPLHF.

The V gene is TRBV5-1, the J gene TRBJ1-2; 12 bases agree with TRBD1. In germline, CDR1 is SGHRS, CDR2 YFSETQ. This CDR3 is built from 14 residues. V dropped 1 base and J dropped 11; count of bases not matched to a gene: 6. The CDR3 DNA sequence: TGCGCCAGCAGCTTGAAGGGGACAGGGGGCGCGTACACCTTC. Its protein is CASSLKGTGGAYTF.

This CDR3 is CASSTGQDSSGANVLTF. The DNA for the CDR3 is TGTGCCAGTAGTACCGGACAGGACAGCTCTGGGGCCAACGTCCTGACTTTC. This sequence joins TRBV19 and TRBJ2-6, with 7 bases lining up with TRBD1. The V and J ends lost 4 bases and 0 bases, in that order; junction bases with no gene match: 6. The CDR3 has 17 amino acids. Germline lookup yields CDR1 LNHDA and CDR2 SQIVND (reference sequence). Full variable domain (remainder filled in from reference TRBV19 and TRBJ2-6): DGGITQSPKYLFRKEGQNVTLSCEQNLNHDAMYWYRQDPGQGLRLIYYSQIVNDFQKGDIAEGYSVSREKKESFPLTVTSAQKNPTAFYLCASSTGQDSSGANVLTFGAGSRLTVL.

Written as DNA, the CDR3 is TGTGCCAGCAGCAGCAAGCGGGGGCCGAACACCGGGGAGCTGTTTTTT. This gives the protein CASSSKRGPNTGELFF. This chain joins TRBV7-3 and TRBJ2-2; 8 bases fit TRBD2. CDR1 and CDR2 from the germline V gene are SGHTA and FQGTGA. The length of the CDR3 is 16 residues. V lost 5 bases and J lost 0; bases outside the gene matches: 5.

V gene TRBV11-2 combines with J gene TRBJ1-6; TRBD1 might be the D (5 bases). V was pared by 6 bases and J by 7 bases, with 19 bases between. The CDR3 loop spans 16 amino acids. The V gene's germline CDR1 is SGHAT and CDR2 FQNNGV. CDR3 sequence: CASRSVPGGWNSPLHF. The CDR3 DNA sequence: TGTGCCAGCAGATCAGTGCCGGGGGGTTGGAATTCACCCCTCCACTTT.

V usage is TRBV19 and J usage is TRBJ2-5, with TRBD1 identical over 7 bases. CDR1 and CDR2 (germline): LNHDA, SQIVND (reference sequence). V trimming: 1 base; J trimming: 2 bases; junction bases outside the gene matches: 4. The CDR3 extends over 15 amino acids. CDR3 in amino acids: CASSIGGTAQETQYF. CDR3 bases: TGTGCCAGTAGTATAGGTGGGACAGCGCAAGAGACCCAGTACTTC.

The chain links TRBV10-3 to TRBJ2-3, with 9 bases aligning to TRBD1. CDR1 is ENHRY and CDR2 is SYGVKD in the germline V gene. Trimming at V came to 5 bases and at J to 1 base, leaving 1 base not matched to a gene. There are 14 residues in the CDR3. CDR3 nucleotides: TGTGCCATCAGTCGGACAGGGGGCACAGATACGCAGTATTTT. The encoded protein is CAISRTGGTDTQYF.

The chain combines TRBV12-5 with TRBJ2-3; the match to TRBD1 covers 9 bases. The germline V gene has CDR1 LGHNT and CDR2 FRNRAP. CDR3 length: 14 residues. V shed 5 bases, J shed 4 bases, and the junction held 4 bases outside the gene matches. Here the CDR3 DNA reads TGTGCTAGTGGTCCAGGACAGGGGTCAGATACGCAGTATTTT. Its protein product is CASGPGQGSDTQYF. Combining the CDR3 with reference TRBV12-5 and TRBJ2-3 gives the whole variable domain DARVTQTPRHKVTEMGQEVTMRCQPILGHNTVFWYRQTMMQGLELLAYFRNRAPLDDSGMPKDRFSAEMPDATLATLKIQPSEPRDSAVYFCASGPGQGSDTQYFGPGTRLTVL.

The chain carries TRBV6-6 and TRBJ2-7; tentatively, D is TRBD1 (5 bases). CDR1 is MNHNY and CDR2 is SVGAGI in the germline V gene (reference sequence). The CDR3 is 14 amino acids. V gave up 0 bases and J gave up 2 bases, with 8 bases separating them. As DNA, the CDR3 is TGTGCCAGCAGTTACTCGGACACAACCTACGAGCAGTACTTC. Translation: CASSYSDTTYEQYF.

The rearrangement links TRBV7-2 to TRBJ1-5, with TRBD1 matching 7 bases. Germline CDR1 is SGHTA and CDR2 is FQGNSA. The CDR3 runs 16 residues. V gave up 5 bases and J gave up 0 bases; unmatched junction bases: 7. The CDR3 spells CASSPGTVYSNQPQHF. The CDR3 nucleotides are TGTGCCAGCAGCCCCGGGACAGTTTATAGCAATCAGCCCCAGCATTTT.

The J gene is TRBJ2-3, the V gene TRBV6-1; D perhaps matches TRBD1 (6 bases). There are 15 residues in the CDR3. The V end lost 7 bases, the J end lost 0 bases, and 14 bases lay between the germline ends. In germline, CDR1 is MNHNS, CDR2 SASEGT. This chain's CDR3 is CASMRDITSTDTQYF. CDR3 sequence (DNA): TGTGCCAGCATGAGGGACATTACTAGCACAGATACGCAGTATTTT.

Only a few counts were recorded for this clone. This chain uses TRBV2 with TRBJ2-5, with 8 bases that match TRBD2. The CDR3 loop spans 14 amino acids. With V trimmed by 4 bases and J by 1 base, 2 bases remained unmatched. The germline gives CDR1 SNHLY, CDR2 FYNNEI. The CDR3 coding sequence is TGTGCCAGCAGTGTCGGGGGGGGCCAAGAGACCCAGTACTTC. Translating gives CASSVGGGQETQYF.

CDR3 DNA sequence: TGCGCCAGCAGTCAAGGACAGGTAACTTACATGAACACTGAAGCTTTCTTT. This sequence encodes CASSQGQVTYMNTEAFF. The chain employs TRBV23-1 and TRBJ1-1; 7 nucleotides line up with TRBD1. TRBV23-1 is labeled an ORF, and its function is uncertain. Trimming removed 2 bases from V and 0 bases from J; junction bases left unmatched: 9. This CDR3 region has 17 residues.

This sequence joins TRBV19 and TRBJ2-1; D might be TRBD2 (6 bases). The CDR3 totals 15 residues. The germline V gene has CDR1 LNHDA and CDR2 SQIVND (reference sequence). Trimming shortened V by 6 bases and J by 4 bases, and 16 bases separated the two germline ends. CDR3 in amino acids: CASSGGAKSYNEQFF. The CDR3, as DNA: TGTGCCAGTAGCGGCGGGGCGAAGAGTTACAATGAGCAGTTCTTC. The full variable domain, with the rest looked up from reference TRBV19 and TRBJ2-1, is DGGITQSPKYLFRKEGQNVTLSCEQNLNHDAMYWYRQDPGQGLRLIYYSQIVNDFQKGDIAEGYSVSREKKESFPLTVTSAQKNPTAFYLCASSGGAKSYNEQFFGPGTRLTVL.

The chain uses TRBV19 and TRBJ2-2; 11 positions agree with TRBD1. CDR3 length: 18 residues. V shed 4 bases and J 2 bases; nucleotides not matched to a gene: 9. The germline gives CDR1 LNHDA, CDR2 SQIVND (reference sequence). The CDR3 nucleotides read TGTGCCAGTAGTAGCGGACAGGGGGCCCCCCTAAACACCGGGGAGCTGTTTTTT. The encoded protein is CASSSGQGAPLNTGELFF.

The rearrangement joins TRBV18 to TRBJ2-7; TRBD1 aligns across 7 bases. This CDR3 has 16 residues. V dropped 2 bases and J dropped 0; count of bases not matched to a gene: 7. Per germline, CDR1 KGHSH and CDR2 LQKENI. CDR3 amino acids: CASSPIGQVSSYEQYF. The CDR3 DNA is TGTGCCAGCTCACCAATTGGACAGGTGAGCTCCTACGAGCAGTACTTC.